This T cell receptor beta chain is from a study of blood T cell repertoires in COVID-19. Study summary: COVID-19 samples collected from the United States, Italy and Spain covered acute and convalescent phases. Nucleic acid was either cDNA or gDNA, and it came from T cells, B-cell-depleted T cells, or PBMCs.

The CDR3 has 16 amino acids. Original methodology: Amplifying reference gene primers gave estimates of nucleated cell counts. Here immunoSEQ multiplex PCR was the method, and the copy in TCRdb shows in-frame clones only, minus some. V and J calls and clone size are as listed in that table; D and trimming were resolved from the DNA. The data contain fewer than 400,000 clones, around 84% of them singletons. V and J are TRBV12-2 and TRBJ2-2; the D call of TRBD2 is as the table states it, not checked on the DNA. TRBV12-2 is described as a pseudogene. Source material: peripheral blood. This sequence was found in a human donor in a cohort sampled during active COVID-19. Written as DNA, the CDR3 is TGTGCAAGTCGCTTAGTTGTAGAGGGAAACACCGGGGAGCTGTTTTTT. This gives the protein CASRLVVEGNTGELFF.